What follows describes a single T cell receptor beta chain. Individual cDNA molecules received unique molecular identifiers. MiXCR, applied by TCRdb to the 5' RACE reads, yields one record per CDR3 protein. The sample comprises under 60,000 distinct CDR3 sequences, around 8% of which are singletons, and roughly a tenth rests with the top ten. These data originate in a study of early T cells in non-severe SARS-CoV-2 infection. Trimming removed 0 bases from V and 1 base from J, with 8 bases in between. The CDR3 sequence is 15 residues long. Germline CDR1 and CDR2: SGHTA and FQGNSA. The sample taken for sequencing was whole blood. V is TRBV7-2 and J is TRBJ2-3, with D hard to call. This sequence was found in an adult who was a healthcare worker with PCR-confirmed SARS-CoV-2 infection or an uninfected control (not recorded which). CDR3 nucleotide sequence: TGTGCCAGCAGCTTAGCTGGTCAGCGCACAGATACGCAGTATTTT. It is translated as CASSLAGQRTDTQYF.